This TCR beta chain was captured in a study of T cells in Graves' hyperthyroidism and ophthalmopathy. Regions amplified from RNA transcripts were the TCR beta CDR3 regions. Initially, a first-round RT-PCR of the TCR CDR3 employed the HTBI primer set. TCRdb ran MiXCR on the multiplex PCR reads and lists one entry per CDR3 protein. In the table there are 250,000 to 300,000 distinct CDR3 sequences, 10% to 15% of which are singletons. Uncontrolled infection, other autoimmune disease, pregnancy or lactation led to exclusion. This blood was taken when hyperthyroidism was first diagnosed, before any ophthalmopathy symptoms existed. Concerning this clonotype: Its antigen remains unidentified.

Study-level results: Separating ophthalmopathy from stable hyperthyroidism was achieved by a 13 V-J model. Clonotypes that were expanded in thyroid above 0.001 mostly appeared in blood too.

The CDR3 is made up of 14 amino acids. Trimming cost V 6 bases and J 5 bases, with 11 bases left between them. Germline values: CDR1 MDHEN, CDR2 SYDVKM. This TCR was sampled from a woman aged 25 to 39 with Graves' hyperthyroidism that later progressed to Graves' ophthalmopathy. Sequencing was done on a sample of blood. This rearrangement joins TRBV28 to TRBJ1-6; D is ambiguous. The CDR3 is CASSLTDHNSPLHF. CDR3 nucleotides: TGTGCCAGCAGCCTGACCGACCATAATTCACCCCTCCACTTT.